The source of this TCR beta chain is a study of OX40 agonist ivuxolimab in advanced cancers. At the level of the study: Patients got intravenous ivuxolimab at 0.01 to 10 mg/kg every 2 weeks. Having had anti-PD-1, anti-PD-L1 or anti-CTLA-4 therapy before was allowed, and under 50% had some. Findings and limits, study-wide: Normalized T-cell clonal expansion was also low in a subset of nonresponders. CD4+ and CD8+ blood T cells expanded clonally by week 6 at 0.1 to 3.0 mg/kg.

A note on this clone: Its target is unknown.

Sequenced by immunoSEQ multiplex PCR; TCRdb stores in-frame clones only, minus some. The data contain 60,000 to 65,000 clones, 80% to 95% of them singletons. In germline, CDR1 is SNHLY, CDR2 FYNNEI. This CDR3 is 19 amino acids long. V shed 2 bases, J shed 7 bases, and the junction held 13 bases outside the gene matches. The sequence was obtained from an adult with an advanced solid tumor such as melanoma, head and neck, liver or kidney cancer. The sequences come from CD4+ or CD8+ T cells sorted from blood, collected in a trial of the OX40 agonist ivuxolimab. This chain joins TRBV2 and TRBJ2-5; 16 bases are shared with TRBD2. The CDR3 reads CASSETGLAGGRPKATQYF. As DNA, the CDR3 is TGTGCCAGCAGTGAAACGGGACTAGCGGGAGGGCGCCCCAAGGCGACCCAGTACTTC. Together with reference TRBV2 and TRBJ2-5, the CDR3 gives the full variable domain: EPEVTQTPSHQVTQMGQEVILRCVPISNHLYFYWYRQILGQKVEFLVSFYNNEISEKSEIFDDQFSVERPDGSNFTLKIRSTKLEDSAMYFCASSETGLAGGRPKATQYFGPGTRLLVL.